The clone carrying this TCR beta chain was counted ten times or more. Its target is unknown. This sample is drawn from a study of CD8 T cells in ankylosing spondylitis. Looked up from germline, CDR1 is MNHNY and CDR2 is SVGAGI (reference sequence). The CDR3 consists of 11 residues. The ends were cut back, 4 bases at V and 13 bases at J, with 13 bases in the middle. General observations from the study: Within peripheral blood, clones linked to disease were CD8+ and relatively rare.

Using its own MiXCR run on the 5' RACE reads, TCRdb lists one record per CDR3 protein. The data show some 290,000 distinct CDR3 sequences, around 18% seen once. The sequenced material came from blood, either unsorted or a sorted T cell fraction (not recorded which). V is TRBV6-6 and J is TRBJ2-5, with a possible D match to TRBD2 (6 bases). This receptor was obtained from a male donor with ankylosing spondylitis or in good health (not recorded which). CDR3 protein: CASSSSGGLYF. The CDR3 coding sequence is TGTGCCAGCAGTTCATCCGGGGGTTTGTACTTC.